The 3 T cell receptor beta chains in this list originate from one sample, sequenced in a study of shared T cell receptors in the human thymus. Some clones are missing from TCRdb's copy, which holds only in-frame ones; the method was immunoSEQ multiplex PCR. The sample lists about 380,000 clones; just under 95% were seen once. Sequencing input: thymocytes. These TCRs come from a human donor.

The chain employs TRBV19 and TRBJ2-1; 11 bases agree with TRBD2. CDR1 LNHDA and CDR2 SQIVND come from the germline V gene (reference sequence). V trimming: 7 bases; J trimming: 2 bases; junction bases outside the gene matches: 19. The CDR3 runs 20 residues. CDR3 sequence reads: CASTPYERSSGRATYNEQFF. The DNA of the CDR3 is TGTGCCAGTACCCCATACGAACGGAGTAGCGGGAGGGCCACCTACAATGAGCAGTTCTTC.

The V call is TRBV5-4, the J call TRBJ2-5; D might be TRBD1 (6 bases). This CDR3 contains 12 residues. Germline CDR1 and CDR2: SGHNT and YYREEE (reference sequence). V was cut by 0 bases and J by 10 bases, with 10 bases left in between. The CDR3 DNA follows: TGTGCCAGCAGCTTGGAAGGGGGAATCCAGTACTTC. Its protein product is CASSLEGGIQYF.

This rearrangement joins TRBV28 to TRBJ1-1, with D possibly TRBD1 on 6 matching bases. The ends were cut back, 5 bases at V and 3 bases at J, with 19 bases in the middle. This CDR3 has 16 residues. CDR1 and CDR2 (germline): MDHEN, SYDVKM. The CDR3 spells CASSPNLQGLDTEAFF. Written as DNA, the CDR3 is TGTGCCAGCAGTCCCAACCTACAGGGATTAGACACTGAAGCTTTCTTT.